The rows below give T cell receptor beta chains drawn from one sample of a study of beta chain features in type 1 diabetes. TCRdb keeps only in-frame clones here, not all; method: immunoSEQ multiplex PCR. The table has some 330,000 clones, approximately 10% seen once. Sequencing was done on a sample of naive CD4+ T cells from blood. These receptors originate from a woman aged 25 to 39 in good health. Each CDR3 is given with its conserved first and last residue. Fields, in order: V gene, clone size, D gene, J gene, CDR3 DNA, CDR3 protein. The D gene is left open where the match is weak. Size is omitted from some rows. Given values are once, few, many or a class for expanded clones.

v_gene: TRBV4-3; abundance: few; d_gene: TRBD1; j_gene: TRBJ2-4; CDR3nt: TGCGCCAGCAGCAGGGACAGGGTAGCCAAAAACATTCAGTACTTC; CDR3aa: CASSRDRVAKNIQYF
v_gene: TRBV28; abundance: -; d_gene: TRBD1; j_gene: TRBJ1-2; CDR3nt: TGTGCCACCCCCACGGACAGGGGGCGGTTTGGCTACACCTTC; CDR3aa: CATPTDRGRFGYTF
v_gene: TRBV10-3; abundance: -; d_gene: -; j_gene: TRBJ2-7; CDR3nt: TGTGCCATCAGTGAAGGTCAGGATAAACCCTACGAGCAGTACTTC; CDR3aa: CAISEGQDKPYEQYF
v_gene: TRBV4-1; abundance: -; d_gene: TRBD2; j_gene: TRBJ2-3; CDR3nt: TGCGCCAGCAGCCGATTAGGACTAGCGGGAGCAGATACGCAGTATTTT; CDR3aa: CASSRLGLAGADTQYF
v_gene: TRBV23-1; abundance: few; d_gene: -; j_gene: TRBJ1-4; CDR3nt: TGCGCCAGCAGTCAATTAAAACCCAGGGAGGAGGAAAAACTGTTTTTT; CDR3aa: CASSQLKPREEEKLFF
v_gene: TRBV6-6; abundance: few; d_gene: -; j_gene: TRBJ1-3; CDR3nt: TGTGCCAGCAGCCCGATTCAGTCTGGAAACACCATATATTTT; CDR3aa: CASSPIQSGNTIYF
v_gene: TRBV19; abundance: -; d_gene: TRBD1; j_gene: TRBJ1-2; CDR3nt: TGTGCCAGTAGTGCAACGCAGGGGGCCATTGGCTACACCTTC; CDR3aa: CASSATQGAIGYTF
v_gene: TRBV5-8; abundance: -; d_gene: TRBD1; j_gene: TRBJ2-7; CDR3nt: TGTGCCAGCAGCCGCGGGGGGACAGGGGTGGACGAGCAGTACTTC; CDR3aa: CASSRGGTGVDEQYF
v_gene: TRBV30; abundance: few; d_gene: -; j_gene: TRBJ2-7; CDR3nt: TGTGCCTGGAGTGTTAGGGGCGAGCAGTACTTC; CDR3aa: CAWSVRGEQYF
v_gene: TRBV7-2; abundance: -; d_gene: -; j_gene: TRBJ2-2; CDR3nt: TGTGCCAGCAGCCAGGTCCTTTCAGGGGAGCTGTTTTTT; CDR3aa: CASSQVLSGELFF
v_gene: TRBV18; abundance: few; d_gene: TRBD1; j_gene: TRBJ1-5; CDR3nt: TGTGCCAGCTCACGGGACAGGGGGGAGAATCAGCCCCAGCATTTT; CDR3aa: CASSRDRGENQPQHF
v_gene: TRBV5-6; abundance: -; d_gene: -; j_gene: TRBJ2-7; CDR3nt: TGTGCCAGCAGCTTGGACAGATCCTACGAGCAGTACTTC; CDR3aa: CASSLDRSYEQYF
v_gene: TRBV6-5; abundance: -; d_gene: -; j_gene: TRBJ1-5; CDR3nt: TGTGCCAGCAGTTACGGGCAGGGTGACCAGCCCCAGCATTTT; CDR3aa: CASSYGQGDQPQHF
v_gene: TRBV19; abundance: few; d_gene: -; j_gene: TRBJ1-1; CDR3nt: TGTGCCAGTAGTATCCCCGGGAGCGGGAACACTGAAGCTTTCTTT; CDR3aa: CASSIPGSGNTEAFF
v_gene: TRBV7-7; abundance: few; d_gene: TRBD1; j_gene: TRBJ2-5; CDR3nt: TGTGCTAGCAGCTTATCAGGGACAGGAGAGACCCAGTACTTC; CDR3aa: CASSLSGTGETQYF
v_gene: TRBV25-1; abundance: few; d_gene: TRBD1; j_gene: TRBJ1-1; CDR3nt: TGTGCCAGCAACCCACGGGACAGAATCGAAGCTTTCTTT; CDR3aa: CASNPRDRIEAFF
v_gene: TRBV28; abundance: -; d_gene: -; j_gene: TRBJ1-2; CDR3nt: TGTGCCAGTCGTTCCGACAGCAACTATGGCTACACCTTC; CDR3aa: CASRSDSNYGYTF
v_gene: TRBV6-6; abundance: once; d_gene: TRBD1; j_gene: TRBJ2-3; CDR3nt: TGTGCCAGCAGATCCGGGACAGGCACAGATACGCAGTATTTT; CDR3aa: CASRSGTGTDTQYF
v_gene: TRBV28; abundance: -; d_gene: -; j_gene: TRBJ2-3; CDR3nt: TGTGCCAGCAGTACAACCTTGGATACGCAGTATTTT; CDR3aa: CASSTTLDTQYF
v_gene: TRBV21-1; abundance: few; d_gene: -; j_gene: TRBJ2-3; CDR3nt: TGTGCCAGCAACCCCTTGGTGGTAGCGGGTTTCACAGATACGCAGTATTTT; CDR3aa: CASNPLVVAGFTDTQYF
v_gene: TRBV27; abundance: few; d_gene: TRBD1; j_gene: TRBJ1-1; CDR3nt: TGTGCCAGCAGTTTAGTCGGGACAGCGAACACTGAAGCTTTCTTT; CDR3aa: CASSLVGTANTEAFF
v_gene: TRBV5-1; abundance: few; d_gene: -; j_gene: TRBJ2-7; CDR3nt: TGCGCCAGCTCCGCGACATTCTACGAGCAGTACTTC; CDR3aa: CASSATFYEQYF